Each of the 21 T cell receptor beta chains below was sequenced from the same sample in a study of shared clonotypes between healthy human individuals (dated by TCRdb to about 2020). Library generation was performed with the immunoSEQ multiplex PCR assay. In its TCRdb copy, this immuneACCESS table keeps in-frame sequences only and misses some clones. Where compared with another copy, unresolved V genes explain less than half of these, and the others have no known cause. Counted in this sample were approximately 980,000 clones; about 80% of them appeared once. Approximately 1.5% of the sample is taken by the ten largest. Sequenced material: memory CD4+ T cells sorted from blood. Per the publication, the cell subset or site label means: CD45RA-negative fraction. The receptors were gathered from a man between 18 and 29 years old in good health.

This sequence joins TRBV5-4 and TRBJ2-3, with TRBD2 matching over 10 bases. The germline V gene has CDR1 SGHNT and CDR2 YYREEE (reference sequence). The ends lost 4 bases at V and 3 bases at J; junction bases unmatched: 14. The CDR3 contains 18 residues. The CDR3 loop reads CASSPPRVAGGGTDTQYF. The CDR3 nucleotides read TGTGCCAGCAGCCCACCAAGGGTAGCGGGGGGCGGGACAGATACGCAGTATTTT.

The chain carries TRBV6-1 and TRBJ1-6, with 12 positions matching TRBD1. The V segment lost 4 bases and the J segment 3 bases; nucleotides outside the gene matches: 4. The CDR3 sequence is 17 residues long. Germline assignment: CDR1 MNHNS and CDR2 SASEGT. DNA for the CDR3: TGTGCCAGCAGTGGCGGGACAGGGGGCTACTATAATTCACCCCTCCACTTT. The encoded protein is CASSGGTGGYYNSPLHF.

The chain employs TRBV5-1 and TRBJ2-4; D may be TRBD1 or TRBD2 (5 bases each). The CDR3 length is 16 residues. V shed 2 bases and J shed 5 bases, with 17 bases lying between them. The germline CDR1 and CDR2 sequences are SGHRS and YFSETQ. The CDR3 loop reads CASSLGSGPPQNIQYF. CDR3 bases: TGCGCCAGCAGCTTAGGGTCGGGGCCGCCACAAAACATTCAGTACTTC.

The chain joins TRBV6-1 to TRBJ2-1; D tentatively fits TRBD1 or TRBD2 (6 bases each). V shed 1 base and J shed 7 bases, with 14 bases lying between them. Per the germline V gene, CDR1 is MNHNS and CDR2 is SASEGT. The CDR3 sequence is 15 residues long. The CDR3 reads CASSEEVWRGNEQFF. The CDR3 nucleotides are TGTGCCAGCAGTGAAGAAGTTTGGAGGGGGAATGAGCAGTTCTTC.

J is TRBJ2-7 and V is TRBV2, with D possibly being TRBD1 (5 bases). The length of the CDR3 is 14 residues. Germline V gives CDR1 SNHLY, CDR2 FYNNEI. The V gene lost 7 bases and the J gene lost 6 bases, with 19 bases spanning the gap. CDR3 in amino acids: CASKIFPGPGEQYF. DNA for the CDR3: TGTGCCAGCAAAATCTTCCCAGGGCCCGGCGAGCAGTACTTC.

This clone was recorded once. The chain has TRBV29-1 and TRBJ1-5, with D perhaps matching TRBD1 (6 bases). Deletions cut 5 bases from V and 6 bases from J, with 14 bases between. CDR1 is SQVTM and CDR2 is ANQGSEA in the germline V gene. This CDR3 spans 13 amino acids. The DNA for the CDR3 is TGCAGCGTTTCCGACACAGGGAGTCAGCCCCAGCATTTT. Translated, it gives CSVSDTGSQPQHF.

As DNA, the CDR3 is TGTGCCAGCAGTGACACCGGGACAGTCAGGCCCCAGCATTTT. It translates to CASSDTGTVRPQHF. The V call is TRBV6-1, the J call TRBJ1-5; 7 bases line up with TRBD1. The CDR3 has 14 residues. Germline-derived CDR1 and CDR2 are MNHNS and SASEGT. Trimming removed 3 bases from V and 9 bases from J; junction bases left unmatched: 8.

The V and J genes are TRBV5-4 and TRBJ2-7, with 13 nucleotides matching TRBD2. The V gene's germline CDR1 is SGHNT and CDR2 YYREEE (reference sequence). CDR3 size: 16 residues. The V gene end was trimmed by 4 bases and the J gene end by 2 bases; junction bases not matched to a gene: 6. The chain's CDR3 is CASSQVGTSGAYEQYF. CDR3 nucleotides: TGTGCCAGCAGCCAAGTCGGGACTAGCGGGGCCTACGAGCAGTACTTC.

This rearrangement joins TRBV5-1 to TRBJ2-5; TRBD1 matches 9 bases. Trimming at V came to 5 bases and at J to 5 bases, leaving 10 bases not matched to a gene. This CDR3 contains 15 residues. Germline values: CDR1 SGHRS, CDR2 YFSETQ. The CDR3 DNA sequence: TGCGCCAGCAGGCCCAAGACAGGGGGAGGGGAGACCCAGTACTTC. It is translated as CASRPKTGGGETQYF.

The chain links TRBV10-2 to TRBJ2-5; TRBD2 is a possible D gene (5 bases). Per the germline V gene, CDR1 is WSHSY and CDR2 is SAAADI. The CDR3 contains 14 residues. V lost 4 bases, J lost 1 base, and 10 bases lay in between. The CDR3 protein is CASSGHSVQETQYF. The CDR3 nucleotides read TGCGCCAGCAGTGGTCATAGCGTCCAAGAGACCCAGTACTTC.

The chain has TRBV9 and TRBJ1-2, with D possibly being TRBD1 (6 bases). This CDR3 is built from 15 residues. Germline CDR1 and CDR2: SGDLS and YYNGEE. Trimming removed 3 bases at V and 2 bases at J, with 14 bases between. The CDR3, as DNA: TGTGCCAGCAGCGGACAGGTTTCCCCAAACTATGGCTACACCTTC. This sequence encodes CASSGQVSPNYGYTF.

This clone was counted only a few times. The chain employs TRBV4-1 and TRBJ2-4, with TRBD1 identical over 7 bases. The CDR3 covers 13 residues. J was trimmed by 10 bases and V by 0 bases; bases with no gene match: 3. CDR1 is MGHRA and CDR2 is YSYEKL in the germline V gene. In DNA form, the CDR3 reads TGCGCCAGCAGCCAAGATAGGGGGCGAATTCAGTACTTC. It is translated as CASSQDRGRIQYF.

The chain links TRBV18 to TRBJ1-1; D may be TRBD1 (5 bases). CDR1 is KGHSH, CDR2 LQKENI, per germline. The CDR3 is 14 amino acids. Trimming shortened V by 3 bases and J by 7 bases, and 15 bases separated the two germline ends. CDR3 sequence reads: CASSPPAQTDEAFF. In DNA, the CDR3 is TGTGCCAGCTCACCCCCGGCGCAGACAGATGAAGCTTTCTTT.

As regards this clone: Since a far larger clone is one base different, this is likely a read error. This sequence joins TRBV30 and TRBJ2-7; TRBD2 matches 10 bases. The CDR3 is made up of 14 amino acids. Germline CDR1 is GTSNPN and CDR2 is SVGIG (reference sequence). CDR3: CAWMTSGLSYEQHF. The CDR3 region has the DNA TGTGCCTGGATGACTAGCGGGCTCTCCTACGAGCAGCACTTC.

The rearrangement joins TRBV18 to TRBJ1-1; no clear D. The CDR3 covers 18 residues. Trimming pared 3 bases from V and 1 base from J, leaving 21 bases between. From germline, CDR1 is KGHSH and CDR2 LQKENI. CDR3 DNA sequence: TGTGCCAGCTCACCTTCCCTTGCAGGTTTAGGAGAGAACACTGAAGCTTTCTTT. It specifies CASSPSLAGLGENTEAFF.

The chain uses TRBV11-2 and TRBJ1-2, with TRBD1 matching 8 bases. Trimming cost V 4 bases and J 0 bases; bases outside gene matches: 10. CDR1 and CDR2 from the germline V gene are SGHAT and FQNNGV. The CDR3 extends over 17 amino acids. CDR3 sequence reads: CASSSEIQGATNYGYTF. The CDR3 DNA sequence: TGTGCCAGCAGCTCAGAGATCCAGGGGGCGACTAACTATGGCTACACCTTC.

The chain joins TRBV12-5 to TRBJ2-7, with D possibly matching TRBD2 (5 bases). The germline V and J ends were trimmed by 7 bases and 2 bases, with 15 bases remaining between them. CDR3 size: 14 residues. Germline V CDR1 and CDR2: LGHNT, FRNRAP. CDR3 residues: CASAASLGTYEQYF. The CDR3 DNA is TGTGCTAGTGCCGCTTCACTAGGGACCTACGAGCAGTACTTC.

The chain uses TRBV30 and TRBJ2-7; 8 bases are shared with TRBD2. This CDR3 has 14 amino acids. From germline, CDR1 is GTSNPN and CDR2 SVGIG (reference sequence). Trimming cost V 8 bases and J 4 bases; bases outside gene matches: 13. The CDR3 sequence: CAGEGSGSRYEQYF. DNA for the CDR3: TGTGCCGGGGAGGGAAGCGGGAGTCGGTACGAGCAGTACTTC.

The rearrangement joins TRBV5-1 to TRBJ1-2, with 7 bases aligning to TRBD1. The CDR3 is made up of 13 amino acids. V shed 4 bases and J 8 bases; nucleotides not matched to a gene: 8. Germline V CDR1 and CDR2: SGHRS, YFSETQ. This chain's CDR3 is CASSPEGAGGYTF. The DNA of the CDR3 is TGCGCCAGCAGCCCCGAGGGGGCGGGCGGCTACACCTTC.

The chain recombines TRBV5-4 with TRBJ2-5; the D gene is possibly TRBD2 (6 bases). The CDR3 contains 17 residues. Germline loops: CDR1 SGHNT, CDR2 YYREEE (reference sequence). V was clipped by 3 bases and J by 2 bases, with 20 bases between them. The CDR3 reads CASSSVGAMGGQETQYF. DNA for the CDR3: TGTGCCAGCAGCTCCGTAGGGGCGATGGGGGGTCAAGAGACCCAGTACTTC.

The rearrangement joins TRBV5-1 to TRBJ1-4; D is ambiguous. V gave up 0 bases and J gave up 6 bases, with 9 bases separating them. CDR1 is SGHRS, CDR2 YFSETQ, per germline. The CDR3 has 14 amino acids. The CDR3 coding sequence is TGCGCCAGCAGCTTGGTGAGGGCGGATGAAAAACTGTTTTTT. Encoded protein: CASSLVRADEKLFF.